The T cell receptor (beta chain) under discussion was sequenced for a study of early T cells in non-severe SARS-CoV-2 infection. Looking at the study overall: Whole-blood bulk RNA, unsorted, was sequenced, and chains were unpaired. Study observations and caveats: Lookups in VDJdb leaned toward anti-spike CD8 responses and missed private and CD4 specificities.

Trimming pared 4 bases from V and 3 bases from J, leaving 10 bases between. Germline values: CDR1 MGHRA, CDR2 YSYEKL. This CDR3 is built from 13 residues. Unique molecular identifiers were added to individual cDNA molecules. TCRdb fed the 5' RACE reads into MiXCR, producing one record per CDR3 protein. The data contain tens of thousands of distinct CDR3 sequences, under 15% of them seen just once; the ten biggest clones take up about 4.7%. This clonotype was counted many times. Its specificity is not known. V gene TRBV4-1 combines with J gene TRBJ2-7; D is perhaps TRBD1 or TRBD2 (5 bases each). This TCR came from an adult who was a healthcare worker with PCR-confirmed SARS-CoV-2 infection or an uninfected control (not recorded which). The sequenced sample was whole blood. CDR3 DNA sequence: TGCGCCAGCAGCCGGGGACCTCGCTACGAGCAGTACTTC. Amino acid sequence: CASSRGPRYEQYF.